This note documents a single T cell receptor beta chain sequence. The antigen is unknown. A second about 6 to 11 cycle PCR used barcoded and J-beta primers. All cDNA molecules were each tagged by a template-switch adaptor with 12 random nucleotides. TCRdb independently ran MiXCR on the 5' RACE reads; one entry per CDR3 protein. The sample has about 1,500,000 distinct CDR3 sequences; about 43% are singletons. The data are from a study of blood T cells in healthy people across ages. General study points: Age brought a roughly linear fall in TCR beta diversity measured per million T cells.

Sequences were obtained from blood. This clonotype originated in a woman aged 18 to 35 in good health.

The CDR3 nucleotides are TGTGCCAGCAGCGTAGGAGGGGTAGGATCAGATACGCAGTATTTT. Translating gives CASSVGGVGSDTQYF. The rearrangement joins TRBV9 to TRBJ2-3; tentatively, D is TRBD1 or TRBD2 (5 bases each). V was shortened by 0 bases and J by 4 bases, with 12 bases between the two germline ends. Germline assignment: CDR1 SGDLS and CDR2 YYNGEE. The CDR3 has 15 residues.